This T cell receptor beta chain was identified in a study of blood T cell repertoires in COVID-19. Whole-study context: From T cells, B-cell-depleted T cells, or PBMCs came the material, which was cDNA or gDNA.

Looked up from germline, CDR1 is LNHDA and CDR2 is SQIVND (reference sequence). V was pared by 5 bases and J by 7 bases, with 10 bases of the junction left unmatched. The CDR3 sequence is 16 residues long. Method: immunoSEQ multiplex PCR; TCRdb's copy keeps in-frame clones and lacks some. This sample has fewer than 350,000 clones, with around 87% found just once. This clone was seen just once. The sample consisted of peripheral blood. The rearrangement joins TRBV19 to TRBJ1-4, with 10 bases lining up with TRBD1. This clonotype was obtained from a woman between 50 and 59 years old who had recovered from COVID-19. CDR3 amino acids: CASSSIPGQGSEKLFF. Here the CDR3 DNA reads TGTGCCAGTAGTTCGATACCGGGACAGGGGTCTGAAAAACTGTTTTTT.